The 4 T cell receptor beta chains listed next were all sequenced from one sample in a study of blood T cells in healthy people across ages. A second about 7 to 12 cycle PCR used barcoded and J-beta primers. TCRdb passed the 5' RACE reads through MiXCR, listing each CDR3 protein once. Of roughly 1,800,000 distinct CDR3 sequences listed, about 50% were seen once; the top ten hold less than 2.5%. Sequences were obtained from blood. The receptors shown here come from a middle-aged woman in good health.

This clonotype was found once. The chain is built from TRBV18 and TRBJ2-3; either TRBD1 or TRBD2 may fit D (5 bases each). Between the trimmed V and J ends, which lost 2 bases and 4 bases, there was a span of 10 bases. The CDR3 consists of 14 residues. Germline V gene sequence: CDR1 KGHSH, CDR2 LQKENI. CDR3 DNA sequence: TGTGCCAGCTCACCAATAAGGGACCCAGATACGCAGTATTTT. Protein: CASSPIRDPDTQYF.

The CDR3 DNA reads TGCGCCAGCAGCTCCTCAACGGCAGGGGTGTTGCGTGAAAACATTCAGTACTTC. Its protein product is CASSSSTAGVLRENIQYF. The J gene is TRBJ2-4, the V gene TRBV5-1; D might be TRBD1 (6 bases). Trimming took 3 bases from V and 5 from J, leaving 24 bases between them. The CDR3 totals 18 residues. CDR1 and CDR2 from the germline V gene are SGHRS and YFSETQ.

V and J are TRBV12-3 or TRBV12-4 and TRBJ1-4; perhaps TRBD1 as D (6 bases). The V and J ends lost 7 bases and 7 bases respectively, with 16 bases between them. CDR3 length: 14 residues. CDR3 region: CASNSRGFGEKLFF. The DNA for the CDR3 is TGTGCCAGCAACTCCAGGGGATTCGGTGAAAAACTGTTTTTT.

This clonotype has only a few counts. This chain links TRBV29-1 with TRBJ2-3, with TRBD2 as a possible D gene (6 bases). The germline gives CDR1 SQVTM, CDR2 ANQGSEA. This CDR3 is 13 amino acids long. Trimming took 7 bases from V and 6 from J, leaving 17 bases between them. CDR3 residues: CSGEALPGDTQYF. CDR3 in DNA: TGCAGCGGGGAGGCGCTCCCAGGGGATACGCAGTATTTT.